The 9 T cell receptor beta chains below all came from one sample that was sequenced in a study of blood T cell repertoires in COVID-19. Using immunoSEQ multiplex PCR, the repertoire was profiled, and TCRdb retains in-frame clones only, with some absent. The sample includes under 300,000 clones, 75% to 85% of them seen just once. Input material: peripheral blood. The receptors here all came from an older woman with active or convalescent COVID-19.

J is TRBJ2-3 and V is TRBV29-1; 8 bases are shared with TRBD2. Trimming at V came to 5 bases and at J to 0 bases, leaving 7 bases not matched to a gene. The CDR3 is 15 amino acids. The V gene's germline CDR1 is SQVTM and CDR2 ANQGSEA. The CDR3 loop is CSVTSGGHSTDTQYF. DNA for the CDR3: TGCAGCGTTACCTCGGGGGGGCATAGCACAGATACGCAGTATTTT.

The V and J genes are TRBV18 and TRBJ2-7, with TRBD1 matching 9 bases. The J segment lost 3 bases and the V segment lost 0 bases, leaving 3 bases of the junction unmatched. Germline CDR1 KGHSH, CDR2 LQKENI. The CDR3 runs 15 residues. CDR3 amino acids: CASSPPGQGYYEQYF. For the CDR3, the DNA is TGTGCCAGCTCACCACCGGGACAGGGATACTACGAGCAGTACTTC.

The rearrangement joins TRBV7-2 to TRBJ1-2; 7 bases are a match to TRBD1. V trimming: 5 bases; J trimming: 1 base; junction bases outside the gene matches: 7. Germline V gives CDR1 SGHTA, CDR2 FQGNSA. The CDR3 extends over 15 amino acids. CDR3 coding DNA: TGTGCCAGCAGCAAGTGGACAGGCATTAACTATGGCTACACCTTC. The encoded protein is CASSKWTGINYGYTF. Full variable domain (remainder filled in from reference TRBV7-2 and TRBJ1-2): GAGVSQSPSNKVTEKGKDVELRCDPISGHTALYWYRQSLGQGLEFLIYFQGNSAPDKSGLPSDRFSAERTGGSVSTLTIQRTQQEDSAVYLCASSKWTGINYGYTFGSGTRLTVV.

The J gene is TRBJ1-2, the V gene TRBV7-2, with unresolved D. Trimming took 5 bases from V and 2 from J, leaving 18 bases between them. Germline V CDR1 and CDR2: SGHTA, FQGNSA. This CDR3 is built from 16 residues. The CDR3 sequence is CASSPPGRLPNYGYTF. The CDR3 DNA reads TGTGCCAGCAGCCCCCCGGGTCGTTTACCCAACTATGGCTACACCTTC.

This clone showed up just a few times. Written as DNA, the CDR3 is TGTGCCAGCAGTGAAGGGGAGCTCTTTACGAAAAAACTGTTTTTT. It specifies CASSEGELFTKKLFF. The V call is TRBV2, the J call TRBJ1-4; D gene uncertain. From germline, CDR1 is SNHLY and CDR2 FYNNEI. The CDR3 runs 15 residues. The V end was cut by 1 base, the J end by 9 bases, with 15 bases between.

V usage is TRBV10-3 and J usage is TRBJ2-5; TRBD1 aligns across 7 bases. This CDR3 comprises 15 residues. Looked up from germline, CDR1 is ENHRY and CDR2 is SYGVKD. The V and J ends lost 0 bases and 1 base, in that order; junction bases with no gene match: 2. The CDR3, as DNA: TGTGCCATCAGTGAGTCAGGGGGCAGCCAAGAGACCCAGTACTTC. Translated, it gives CAISESGGSQETQYF.

The chain links TRBV3-1 (or the pseudogene TRBV3-2) to TRBJ2-5; a weak D match, TRBD2 (5 bases). Trimming left V 3 bases short and J 7 bases short, with 15 bases between. Germline V gene lookup returns CDR1 LGHDT and CDR2 YNNKEL (reference sequence). This CDR3 comprises 14 residues. The CDR3: CASSHRGTTGTQYF. Written as DNA, the CDR3 is TGTGCCAGCAGCCATCGGGGTACTACCGGGACCCAGTACTTC.

V usage is TRBV5-4 and J usage is TRBJ1-4; TRBD1 might be the D (6 bases). Germline CDR1 is SGHNT and CDR2 is YYREEE (reference sequence). Trimming stripped 4 bases from V and 8 bases from J, with 12 bases between. This CDR3 comprises 13 residues. CDR3 sequence: CASSVGGGEKLFF. CDR3 bases: TGTGCCAGCAGCGTCGGGGGGGGCGAAAAACTGTTTTTT.

The chain links TRBV6-2 or TRBV6-3 to TRBJ1-6, with 8 bases aligning to TRBD1. The CDR3 loop spans 15 amino acids. Per the germline V gene, CDR1 is MNHEY and CDR2 is SVGEGT. V trimming: 4 bases; J trimming: 8 bases; junction bases outside the gene matches: 7. In DNA, the CDR3 is TGTGCCAGCAGTTCCCCGGGACAGGCCTATTCACCCCTCCACTTT. Its translation is CASSSPGQAYSPLHF.